These 10 T cell receptor beta chains originate from one sample sequenced in a study of T-cell reconstitution after alpha-beta-depleted transplantation in children. Unique molecular identifiers featured in how the TCRbeta library was prepared. TCRdb reanalysed the PCR reads using MiXCR and keeps one entry per CDR3 protein. The data contain about 200,000 distinct CDR3 sequences, 5% to 7.5% of them singletons. This specimen was PBMCs, taken before TCRalphabeta/CD19-depleted stem cell transplant. The origin of the receptors is a girl under two years old with combined immunodeficiency, due to receive a stem cell transplant.

This clonotype was detected ten times or more. The V call is TRBV12-3 or TRBV12-4, the J call TRBJ2-7; 11 nucleotides agree with TRBD1. This CDR3 spans 15 amino acids. Trimming removed 5 bases from V and 5 bases from J; junction bases left unmatched: 8. The DNA of the CDR3 is TGTGCCAGCAGTCCCTTTGGACAGGGGGCGGACGAGCAGTACTTC. This codes for CASSPFGQGADEQYF.

This clonotype was recorded at least ten times. The chain couples TRBV7-8 to TRBJ1-4; possible D gene TRBD1, 5 bases. Germline CDR1 is SGHVS and CDR2 is FQNEAQ. The CDR3 covers 14 residues. The ends were cut back, 2 bases at V and 6 bases at J, with 10 bases in the middle. CDR3 protein: CASSLQGFDEKLFF. The CDR3 coding sequence is TGTGCCAGCAGCTTACAGGGATTCGATGAAAAACTGTTTTTT.

The table lists this clonotype with many counts. The rearrangement links TRBV2 to TRBJ2-3; no definite D call. Trimming stripped 10 bases from V and 2 bases from J, with 13 bases between. From germline, CDR1 is SNHLY and CDR2 FYNNEI. There are 13 residues in the CDR3. This CDR3 is CAKLSVPTDTQYF. The CDR3 DNA reads as TGTGCCAAGTTGAGCGTACCCACAGATACGCAGTATTTT.

In this sample, this clonotype turned up many times. The genes are TRBV12-3 or TRBV12-4 and TRBJ2-5, with D tentatively TRBD2 (5 bases). Trimming removed 7 bases from V and 0 bases from J, with 6 bases in between. This CDR3 contains 12 residues. The CDR3 DNA follows: TGTGCCAGCACGACTAACCAAGAGACCCAGTACTTC. Protein product: CASTTNQETQYF.

This clonotype was seen repeatedly, ten times or more. The rearrangement links TRBV5-5 to TRBJ1-1; D is undetermined. CDR3 length: 14 amino acids. The V and J ends lost 0 bases and 0 bases respectively, with 6 bases between them. The germline V gene has CDR1 SGHKS and CDR2 YYEKEE (reference sequence). The CDR3 sequence is CASSLVGLNTEAFF. The CDR3 coding sequence is TGTGCCAGCAGCTTGGTCGGGCTGAACACTGAAGCTTTCTTT.

This clonotype showed up many times. The CDR3 is CASGRAGEQFF. DNA for the CDR3: TGTGCCTCCGGGAGGGCTGGGGAGCAGTTCTTC. The V gene is TRBV10-3, the J gene TRBJ2-1; TRBD2 aligns across 8 bases. V lost 11 bases to trimming and J lost 10 bases; unmatched junction nucleotides: 7. This CDR3 has 11 residues. Germline V gene data show CDR1 as ENHRY and CDR2 as SYGVKD.

This clonotype was detected only once. A much bigger clone sits one base away, suggesting this may be a read error. This rearrangement joins TRBV24-1 to TRBJ2-2; 7 nucleotides line up with TRBD1. Germline lookup yields CDR1 KGHDR and CDR2 SFDVKD. The CDR3 sequence is 14 residues long. The CDR3 DNA reads as TGTACCACCGAGGAACAGGGGTCGGTCGGGGAGCTGTTTTTT. Translated: CTTEEQGSVGELFF.

This clonotype was found many times. The rearrangement uses TRBV7-2 and TRBJ2-3; possible D gene TRBD2, 5 bases. This CDR3 has 14 amino acids. The germline V gene encodes CDR1 SGHTA and CDR2 FQGNSA. Trimming took 4 bases from V and 3 from J, leaving 11 bases between them. The CDR3 nucleotides are TGTGCCAGCAGCTCGAGCGGTCCTACAGATACGCAGTATTTT. Protein: CASSSSGPTDTQYF.

This clonotype came up many times. V and J are TRBV29-1 and TRBJ2-1, with D unclear. The CDR3 extends over 13 amino acids. The V end lost 4 bases, the J end lost 3 bases, and 10 bases lay between the germline ends. The germline gives CDR1 SQVTM, CDR2 ANQGSEA. In DNA, the CDR3 is TGCAGCGTTGGAACGGACCTCTACAATGAGCAGTTCTTC. It encodes CSVGTDLYNEQFF.

The chain uses TRBV20-1 and TRBJ1-1; a possible D gene is TRBD1 (6 bases). CDR3 length: 13 amino acids. The V gene's germline CDR1 is DFQATT and CDR2 SNEGSKA (reference sequence). V lost 3 bases, J lost 4 bases, and 12 bases lay in between. The CDR3 nucleotides are TGCAGTGCTAGCCAGGGGCGAGGCACTGAAGCTTTCTTT. Its protein is CSASQGRGTEAFF.